A single sample gave rise to the 24 T cell receptor beta chains below, sequenced in a study of Ad26.COV2.S vaccination and SARS-CoV-2 variants. Assay used: immunoSEQ multiplex PCR; TCRdb lists only in-frame clones, some missing. The data contain about 440,000 clones, around nine tenths of them singletons. The treatment here: around 19 received Ad26.COV2.S at low or high dose, single or two shots; 5 received placebo; per-sample allocation not given. The samples were gathered on day 63 after the first injection of vaccine or placebo. Sequences were derived from peripheral blood, sampled in a trial of Ad26.COV2.S vaccine versus placebo. The source is a person aged 18 to 59 who received the Ad26.COV2.S COVID-19 vaccine or a placebo.

The genes are TRBV9 and TRBJ2-1, with unresolved D. The germline CDR1 and CDR2 sequences are SGDLS and YYNGEE. Trimming took off 4 bases at V and 5 bases at J, with 10 bases between the two ends. The CDR3 covers 13 residues. The CDR3 sequence: CASSSRPDNEQFF. In DNA form, the CDR3 reads TGTGCCAGCAGCAGTAGACCGGACAATGAGCAGTTCTTC.

This sequence joins TRBV27 and TRBJ2-4, with D unclear. From germline, CDR1 is MNHEY and CDR2 SMNVEV (reference sequence). Between the trimmed V and J ends, which lost 8 bases and 1 base, there was a span of 18 bases. This CDR3 contains 16 residues. DNA for the CDR3: TGTGCCAGCGGGTCTATGGGCATCGGGGCCAAAAACATTCAGTACTTC. It is translated as CASGSMGIGAKNIQYF.

The chain couples TRBV7-2 to TRBJ2-7; D is possibly TRBD2 (7 bases). From germline, CDR1 is SGHTA and CDR2 FQGNSA. The V and J ends lost 4 bases and 4 bases respectively, with 23 bases between them. The CDR3 loop spans 17 amino acids. CDR3 sequence: CASSYFGGLAGAYEQYF. CDR3 nucleotides: TGTGCCAGCAGCTACTTCGGGGGGCTGGCGGGAGCGTACGAGCAGTACTTC.

The rearrangement links TRBV6-5 to TRBJ2-1; 7 bases agree with TRBD2. The J segment lost 4 bases and the V segment lost 6 bases, leaving 3 bases of the junction unmatched. Per the germline V gene, CDR1 is MNHEY and CDR2 is SVGAGI. This CDR3 is 13 amino acids long. CDR3 in amino acids: CASRPSGYNEQFF. The CDR3 region has the DNA TGTGCCAGCAGGCCTAGCGGTTACAATGAGCAGTTCTTC.

The chain uses TRBV6-6 and TRBJ1-2; D gene ambiguous. CDR1 and CDR2 (germline): MNHNY, SVGAGI (reference sequence). V shed 4 bases and J shed 1 base, with 7 bases lying between them. This CDR3 contains 13 residues. CDR3 coding DNA: TGTGCCAGCAGTTCCGGACGTAACTATGGCTACACCTTC. Its translation: CASSSGRNYGYTF.

The V and J genes are TRBV13 and TRBJ2-7; possible D gene TRBD1, 5 bases. Germline V CDR1 and CDR2: PRHDT, FYEKMQ (reference sequence). With 5 bases removed from V and 6 bases from J, the gap between germline ends came to 29 bases. This CDR3 contains 18 residues. CDR3 DNA sequence: TGTGCCAGCAGCCCCCCGCTTACGGCCGCAGGGCCAGGCGGCGAGCAGTACTTC. Residues: CASSPPLTAAGPGGEQYF.

Only a few counts were recorded for this clone. This chain uses TRBV13 with TRBJ2-2; D is possibly TRBD2 (6 bases). The CDR3 contains 14 residues. V dropped 6 bases and J dropped 7 bases, with 15 bases sitting between them. CDR1 is PRHDT and CDR2 is FYEKMQ in the germline V gene (reference sequence). The CDR3 bases are TGTGCCAGCAGTGCGGGGCTAGTCGGCGGGGAGCTGTTTTTT. It translates to CASSAGLVGGELFF.

The gene calls are TRBV11-2 and TRBJ1-1, with D possibly TRBD1 on 6 matching bases. The germline gives CDR1 SGHAT, CDR2 FQNNGV. This CDR3 has 15 residues. V lost 5 bases, J lost 4 bases, and 17 bases lay in between. The CDR3 is CASSPLGAGITEAFF. DNA for the CDR3: TGTGCCAGCAGCCCCCTGGGGGCAGGGATCACTGAAGCTTTCTTT.

The chain carries TRBV3-1 (or the pseudogene TRBV3-2) and TRBJ2-2; tentative D call: TRBD1 (7 bases). Trimming cost V 4 bases and J 1 base, with 13 bases left between them. The CDR3 is 16 residues long. CDR1 LGHDT and CDR2 YNNKEL come from the germline V gene (reference sequence). The CDR3 nucleotides read TGTGCCAGCAGCCCGGCCAGGGGGGTGAACACCGGGGAGCTGTTTTTT. Encoded protein: CASSPARGVNTGELFF.

This sequence joins TRBV6-5 and TRBJ2-7; the D gene could be TRBD1 or TRBD2 (6 bases each). The CDR3 loop spans 15 amino acids. The V end lost 7 bases, the J end lost 0 bases, and 16 bases lay between the germline ends. The germline V gene has CDR1 MNHEY and CDR2 SVGAGI. CDR3 nucleotides: TGTGCCAGCAAAGGGGGGACGACGAGCTCCTACGAGCAGTACTTC. Translation: CASKGGTTSSYEQYF.

The rearrangement links TRBV4-1 to TRBJ2-2, with 12 bases aligning to TRBD2. The CDR3 extends over 16 amino acids. Germline values: CDR1 MGHRA, CDR2 YSYEKL. J was trimmed by 10 bases and V by 4 bases; bases with no gene match: 10. Here the CDR3 reads CASSPGLAGLSVELFF. As DNA, the CDR3 is TGCGCCAGCAGCCCAGGACTAGCGGGACTATCGGTGGAGCTGTTTTTT.

This clone was picked up a small number of times. The V gene is TRBV5-5, the J gene TRBJ1-2; unclear D gene. This CDR3 region has 16 residues. Per the germline V gene, CDR1 is SGHKS and CDR2 is YYEKEE (reference sequence). Trimming pared 5 bases from V and 1 base from J, leaving 18 bases between. The CDR3 sequence is CASSTGLLLRNYGYTF. The DNA of the CDR3 is TGTGCCAGCAGTACGGGTCTTCTGCTCCGTAACTATGGCTACACCTTC.

This chain uses TRBV9 with TRBJ2-7; 8 nucleotides line up with TRBD2. The CDR3 spans 16 residues. Germline assignment: CDR1 SGDLS and CDR2 YYNGEE. Unmatched junction bases numbered 9, after V lost 4 bases and J lost 0 bases. The CDR3 region has the DNA TGTGCCAGCAGCCCAGAATTAGCGGGGCTCTCCTACGAGCAGTACTTC. This translates into CASSPELAGLSYEQYF.

V and J are TRBV9 and TRBJ2-1, with D possibly TRBD2 on 6 matching bases. Trimming removed 3 bases from V and 8 bases from J, with 18 bases in between. The V gene's germline CDR1 is SGDLS and CDR2 YYNGEE. This CDR3 is 15 amino acids long. CDR3 DNA: TGTGCCAGCAGCGCCGGGACTGCCTGGAGGGATGAGCAGTTCTTC. Encoded protein: CASSAGTAWRDEQFF.

This clone showed up just once. The chain carries TRBV6-1 and TRBJ1-2; D call uncertain. From germline, CDR1 is MNHNS and CDR2 SASEGT. The germline V and J ends were trimmed by 1 base and 7 bases, with 4 bases remaining between them. The CDR3 contains 11 residues. The CDR3 DNA sequence: TGTGCCAGCAGTGAAGTCCCTGGCTACACCTTC. It specifies CASSEVPGYTF.

The chain links TRBV10-3 to TRBJ2-7; 11 bases line up with TRBD1. Germline assignment: CDR1 ENHRY and CDR2 SYGVKD. CDR3 length: 15 residues. The J segment lost 2 bases and the V segment lost 3 bases, leaving 3 bases of the junction unmatched. The CDR3 region has the DNA TGTGCCATCAGTGACCCGGGACAGGGGGCCTACGAGCAGTACTTC. It codes for CAISDPGQGAYEQYF.

This chain connects TRBV29-1 to TRBJ2-4, with a weak D call TRBD1 (6 bases). V was clipped by 7 bases and J by 9 bases, with 16 bases between them. CDR3 length equals 12 residues. The germline V gene has CDR1 SQVTM and CDR2 ANQGSEA. CDR3: CSAGEGAGIQYF. In nucleotides, the CDR3 is TGCAGCGCAGGGGAAGGGGCAGGCATTCAGTACTTC.

In this sample, this clone turned up once. CDR3 DNA sequence: TGTGCCAGCAGCTGGGGGGAAAAGTTTGGGACTCCGAGGGTCTATGGCTACACCTTC. This translates into CASSWGEKFGTPRVYGYTF. The chain recombines TRBV11-2 with TRBJ1-2; tentatively, D is TRBD1 (5 bases). Trimming took off 4 bases at V and 4 bases at J, with 28 bases between the two ends. The V gene's germline CDR1 is SGHAT and CDR2 FQNNGV. The CDR3 loop spans 19 amino acids. Combining the CDR3 with reference TRBV11-2 and TRBJ1-2 gives the whole variable domain EAGVAQSPRYKIIEKRQSVAFWCNPISGHATLYWYQQILGQGPKLLIQFQNNGVVDDSQLPKDRFSAERLKGVDSTLKIQPAKLEDSAVYLCASSWGEKFGTPRVYGYTFGSGTRLTVV.

V usage is TRBV2 and J usage is TRBJ2-1, with D maybe TRBD2 (5 bases). CDR1 and CDR2 (germline): SNHLY, FYNNEI. The ends were cut back, 4 bases at V and 4 bases at J, with 14 bases in the middle. The CDR3 totals 15 residues. The CDR3 loop is CASSVMSGLYNEQFF. Here the CDR3 DNA reads TGTGCCAGCAGTGTTATGAGCGGCCTTTACAATGAGCAGTTCTTC.

CDR3 DNA sequence: TGTGCCAGCAGTTACGCGGGGGGGTCCCTTTCCTACGAGCAGTACTTC. Translated, it gives CASSYAGGSLSYEQYF. The chain recombines TRBV6-5 with TRBJ2-7; 9 bases map to TRBD2. Germline CDR1 and CDR2: MNHEY and SVGAGI. With V trimmed by 2 bases and J by 1 base, 6 bases remained unmatched. This CDR3 is built from 16 residues.

This clone was observed a few times. The chain couples TRBV6-5 to TRBJ1-5; D not resolved. Deletions cut 6 bases from V and 6 bases from J, with 18 bases between. The germline gives CDR1 MNHEY, CDR2 SVGAGI. The CDR3 is 15 amino acids. The CDR3 protein is CASSRGIRDGQPQHF. The CDR3 DNA follows: TGTGCCAGCAGCCGCGGCATCCGCGACGGTCAGCCCCAGCATTTT.

The chain employs TRBV5-1 and TRBJ1-1; D gene ambiguous. V shed 0 bases and J shed 2 bases, with 5 bases lying between them. The germline V gene has CDR1 SGHRS and CDR2 YFSETQ. This CDR3 contains 13 residues. CDR3 amino acids: CASSLEQNTEAFF. CDR3 bases: TGCGCCAGCAGCTTGGAGCAAAACACTGAAGCTTTCTTT.

Notes on this clone: The sample contains more than one DNA sequence encoding this CDR3. The V gene is TRBV3-1 (or the pseudogene TRBV3-2), the J gene TRBJ2-1; D is possibly TRBD2 (6 bases). Germline CDR1 reads LGHDT; CDR2 reads YNNKEL (reference sequence). Trimming removed 3 bases at V and 0 bases at J, with 9 bases between. CDR3 size: 15 residues. The CDR3 protein is CASSQGRSSYNEQFF. The DNA for the CDR3 is TGTGCCAGCAGCCAGGGGAGGAGCTCCTACAATGAGCAGTTCTTC.

The chain joins TRBV5-4 to TRBJ2-7, with D possibly matching TRBD2 (6 bases). Germline V gives CDR1 SGHNT, CDR2 YYREEE (reference sequence). This CDR3 has 14 amino acids. The V end was cut by 3 bases, the J end by 7 bases, with 17 bases between. The CDR3 spells CASSSGWGLGEQYF. The CDR3, as DNA: TGTGCCAGCAGCTCGGGGTGGGGACTGGGGGAGCAGTACTTC.